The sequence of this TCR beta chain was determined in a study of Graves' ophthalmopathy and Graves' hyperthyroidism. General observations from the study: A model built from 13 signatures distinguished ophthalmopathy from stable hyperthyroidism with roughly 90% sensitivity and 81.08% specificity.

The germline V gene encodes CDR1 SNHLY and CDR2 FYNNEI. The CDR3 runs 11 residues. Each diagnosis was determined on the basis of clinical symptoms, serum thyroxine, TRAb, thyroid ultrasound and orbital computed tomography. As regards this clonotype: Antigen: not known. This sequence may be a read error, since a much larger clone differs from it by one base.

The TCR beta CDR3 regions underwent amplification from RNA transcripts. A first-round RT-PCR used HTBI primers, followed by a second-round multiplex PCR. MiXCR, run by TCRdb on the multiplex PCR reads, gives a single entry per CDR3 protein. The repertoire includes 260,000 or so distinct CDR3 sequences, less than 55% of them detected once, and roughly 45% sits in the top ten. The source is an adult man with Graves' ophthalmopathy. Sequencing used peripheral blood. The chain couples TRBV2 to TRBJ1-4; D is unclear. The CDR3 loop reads CASSEAERLFF. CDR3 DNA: TGTGCCAGCAGTGAAGCCGAAAGACTGTTTTTT. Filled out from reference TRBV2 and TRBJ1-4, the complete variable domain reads EPEVTQTPSHQVTQMGQEVILRCVPISNHLYFYWYRQILGQKVEFLVSFYNNEISEKSEIFDDQFSVERPDGSNFTLKIRSTKLEDSAMYFCASSEAERLFFGSGTQLSVL.